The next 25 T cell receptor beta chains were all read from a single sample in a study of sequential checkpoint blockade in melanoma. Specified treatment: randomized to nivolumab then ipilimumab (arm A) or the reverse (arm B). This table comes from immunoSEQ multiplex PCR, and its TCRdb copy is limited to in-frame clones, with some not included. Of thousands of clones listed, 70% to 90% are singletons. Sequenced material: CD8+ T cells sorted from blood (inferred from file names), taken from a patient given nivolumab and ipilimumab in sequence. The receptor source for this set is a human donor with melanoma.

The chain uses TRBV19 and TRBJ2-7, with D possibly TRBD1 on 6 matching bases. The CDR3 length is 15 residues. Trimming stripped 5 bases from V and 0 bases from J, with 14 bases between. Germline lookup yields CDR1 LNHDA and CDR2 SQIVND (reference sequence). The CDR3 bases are TGTGCCAGTAGTCCGTGGAGCAGGGGCTCCTACGAGCAGTACTTC. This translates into CASSPWSRGSYEQYF.

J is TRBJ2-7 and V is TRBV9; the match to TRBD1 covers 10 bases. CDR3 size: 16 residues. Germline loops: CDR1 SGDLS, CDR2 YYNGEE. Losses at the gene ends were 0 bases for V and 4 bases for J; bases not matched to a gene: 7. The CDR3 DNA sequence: TGTGCCAGCAGCGTAGCGTTGGGGACAGGGGAATACGAGCAGTACTTC. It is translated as CASSVALGTGEYEQYF.

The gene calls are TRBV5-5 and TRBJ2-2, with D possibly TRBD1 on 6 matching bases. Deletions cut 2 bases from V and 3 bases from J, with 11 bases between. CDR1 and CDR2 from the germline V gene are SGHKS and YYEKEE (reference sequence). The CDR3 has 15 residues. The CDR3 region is CASSFQTGYTGELFF. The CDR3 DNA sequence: TGTGCCAGCAGCTTCCAGACAGGCTACACCGGGGAGCTGTTTTTT. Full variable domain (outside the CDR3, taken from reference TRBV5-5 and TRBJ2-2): DAGVTQSPTHLIKTRGQQVTLRCSPISGHKSVSWYQQVLGQGPQFIFQYYEKEERGRGNFPDRFSARQFPNYSSELNVNALLLGDSALYLCASSFQTGYTGELFFGEGSRLTVL.

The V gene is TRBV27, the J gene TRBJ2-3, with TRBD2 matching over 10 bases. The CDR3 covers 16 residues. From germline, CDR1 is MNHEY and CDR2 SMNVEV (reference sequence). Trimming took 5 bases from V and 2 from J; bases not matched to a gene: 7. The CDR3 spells CASSIGLAEITDTQYF. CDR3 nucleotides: TGTGCCAGCAGTATCGGACTAGCGGAAATCACAGATACGCAGTATTTT.

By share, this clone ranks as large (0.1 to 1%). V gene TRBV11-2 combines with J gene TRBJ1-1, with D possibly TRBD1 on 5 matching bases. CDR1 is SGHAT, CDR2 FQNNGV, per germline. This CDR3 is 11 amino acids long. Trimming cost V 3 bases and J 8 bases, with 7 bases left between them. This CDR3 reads CASSFGQEAFF. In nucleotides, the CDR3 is TGTGCCAGCAGCTTTGGACAAGAAGCTTTCTTT. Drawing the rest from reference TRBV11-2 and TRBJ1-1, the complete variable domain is EAGVAQSPRYKIIEKRQSVAFWCNPISGHATLYWYQQILGQGPKLLIQFQNNGVVDDSQLPKDRFSAERLKGVDSTLKIQPAKLEDSAVYLCASSFGQEAFFGQGTRLTVV.

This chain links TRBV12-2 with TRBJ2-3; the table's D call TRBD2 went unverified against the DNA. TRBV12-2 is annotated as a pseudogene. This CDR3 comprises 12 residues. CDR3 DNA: TGTGCAAGTCGCAAAGATCAGCGGTCGCAGTATTTT. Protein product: CASRKDQRSQYF.

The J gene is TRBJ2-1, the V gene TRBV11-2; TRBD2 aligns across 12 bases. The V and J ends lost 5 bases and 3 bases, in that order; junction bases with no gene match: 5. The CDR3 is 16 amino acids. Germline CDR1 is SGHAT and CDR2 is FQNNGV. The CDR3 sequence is CASSRTSGNVYNEQFF. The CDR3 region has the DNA TGTGCCAGCAGCCGGACTAGCGGGAACGTCTACAATGAGCAGTTCTTC. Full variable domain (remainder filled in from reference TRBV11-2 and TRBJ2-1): EAGVAQSPRYKIIEKRQSVAFWCNPISGHATLYWYQQILGQGPKLLIQFQNNGVVDDSQLPKDRFSAERLKGVDSTLKIQPAKLEDSAVYLCASSRTSGNVYNEQFFGPGTRLTVL.

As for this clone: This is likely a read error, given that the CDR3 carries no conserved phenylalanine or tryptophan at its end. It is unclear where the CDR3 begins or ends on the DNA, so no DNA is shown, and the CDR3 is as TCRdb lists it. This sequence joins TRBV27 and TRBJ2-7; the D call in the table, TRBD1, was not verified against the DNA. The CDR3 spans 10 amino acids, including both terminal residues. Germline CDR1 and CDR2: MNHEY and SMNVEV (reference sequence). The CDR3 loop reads CASTMDRGVK.

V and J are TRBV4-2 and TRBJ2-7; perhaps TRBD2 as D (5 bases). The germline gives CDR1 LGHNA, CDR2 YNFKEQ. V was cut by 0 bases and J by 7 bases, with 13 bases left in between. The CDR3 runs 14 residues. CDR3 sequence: CASSQDELATEQYF. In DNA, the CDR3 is TGTGCCAGCAGCCAAGATGAATTAGCGACTGAGCAGTACTTC.

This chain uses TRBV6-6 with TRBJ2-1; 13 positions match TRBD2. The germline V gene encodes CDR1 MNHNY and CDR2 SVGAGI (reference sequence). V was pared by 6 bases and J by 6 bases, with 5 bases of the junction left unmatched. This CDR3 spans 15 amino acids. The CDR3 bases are TGTGCCAGCAGCGCCCGGACTAGCGGGAGCAATGAGCAGTTCTTC. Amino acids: CASSARTSGSNEQFF.

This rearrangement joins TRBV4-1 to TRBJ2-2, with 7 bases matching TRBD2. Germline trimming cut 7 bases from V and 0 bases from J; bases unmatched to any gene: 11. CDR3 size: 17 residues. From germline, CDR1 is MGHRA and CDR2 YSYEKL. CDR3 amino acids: CASTPAGSFANTGELFF. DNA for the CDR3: TGCGCCAGCACTCCAGCGGGATCTTTCGCGAACACCGGGGAGCTGTTTTTT.

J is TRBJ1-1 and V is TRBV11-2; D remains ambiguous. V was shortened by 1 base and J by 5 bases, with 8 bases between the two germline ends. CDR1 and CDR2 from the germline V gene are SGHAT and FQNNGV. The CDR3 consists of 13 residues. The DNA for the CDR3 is TGTGCCAGCAGCTTAGGTTCGGGGACTGAAGCTTTCTTT. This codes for CASSLGSGTEAFF.

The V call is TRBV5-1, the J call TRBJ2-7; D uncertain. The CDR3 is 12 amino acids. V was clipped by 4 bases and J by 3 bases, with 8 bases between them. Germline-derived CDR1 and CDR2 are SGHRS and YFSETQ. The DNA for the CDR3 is TGCGCCAGCAGCGACGCGGACTACGAGCAGTACTTC. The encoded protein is CASSDADYEQYF.

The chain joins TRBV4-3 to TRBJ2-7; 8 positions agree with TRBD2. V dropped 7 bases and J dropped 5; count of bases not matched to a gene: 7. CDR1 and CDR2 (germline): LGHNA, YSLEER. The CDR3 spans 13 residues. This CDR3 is CASTSGSTHEQYF. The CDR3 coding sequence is TGCGCCAGCACAAGCGGGAGCACACACGAGCAGTACTTC.

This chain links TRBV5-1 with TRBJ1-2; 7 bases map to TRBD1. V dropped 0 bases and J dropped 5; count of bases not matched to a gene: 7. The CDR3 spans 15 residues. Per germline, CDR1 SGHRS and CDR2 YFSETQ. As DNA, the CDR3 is TGCGCCAGCAGCTTGGTTCCGGGACAGCCATATGGCTACACCTTC. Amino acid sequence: CASSLVPGQPYGYTF.

Here the CDR3 reads CASSLSGVRTGELFF. For the CDR3, the DNA is TGTGCCAGCAGTTTGTCGGGAGTGAGGACCGGGGAGCTGTTTTTT. This chain uses TRBV27 with TRBJ2-2, with D tentatively TRBD2 (6 bases). The CDR3 has 15 residues. Trimming took 3 bases from V and 5 from J, leaving 13 bases between them. Germline CDR1 reads MNHEY; CDR2 reads SMNVEV (reference sequence).

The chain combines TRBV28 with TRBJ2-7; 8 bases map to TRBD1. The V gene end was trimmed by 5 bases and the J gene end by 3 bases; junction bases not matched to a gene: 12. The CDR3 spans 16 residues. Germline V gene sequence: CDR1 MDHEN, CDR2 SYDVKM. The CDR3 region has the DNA TGTGCCAGCAGTGCCGAACCAGGGGGCTCTTTCTACGAGCAGTACTTC. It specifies CASSAEPGGSFYEQYF.

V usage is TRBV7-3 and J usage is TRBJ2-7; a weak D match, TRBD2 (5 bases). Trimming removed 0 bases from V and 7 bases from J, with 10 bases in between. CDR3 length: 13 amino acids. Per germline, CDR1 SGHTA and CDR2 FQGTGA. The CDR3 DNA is TGTGCCAGCAGCTTAACACACTGGGAGGAGCAGTACTTC. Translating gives CASSLTHWEEQYF.

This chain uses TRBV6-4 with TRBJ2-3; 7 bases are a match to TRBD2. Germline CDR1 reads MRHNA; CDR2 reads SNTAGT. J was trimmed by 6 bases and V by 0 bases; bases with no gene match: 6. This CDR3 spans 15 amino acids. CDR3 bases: TGTGCCAGCAGTGACTCGCAGGGCGGGGGTGATACGCAGTATTTT. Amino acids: CASSDSQGGGDTQYF.

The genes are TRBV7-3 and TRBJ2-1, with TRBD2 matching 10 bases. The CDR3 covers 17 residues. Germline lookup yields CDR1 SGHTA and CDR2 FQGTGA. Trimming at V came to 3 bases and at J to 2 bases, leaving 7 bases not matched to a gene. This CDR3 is CASSLVAGGPAYNEQFF. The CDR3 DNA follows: TGTGCCAGCAGCTTGGTAGCGGGAGGACCAGCCTACAATGAGCAGTTCTTC. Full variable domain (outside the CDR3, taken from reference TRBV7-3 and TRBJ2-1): GAGVSQTPSNKVTEKGKYVELRCDPISGHTALYWYRQSLGQGPEFLIYFQGTGAADDSGLPNDRFFAVRPEGSVSTLKIQRTERGDSAVYLCASSLVAGGPAYNEQFFGPGTRLTVL.

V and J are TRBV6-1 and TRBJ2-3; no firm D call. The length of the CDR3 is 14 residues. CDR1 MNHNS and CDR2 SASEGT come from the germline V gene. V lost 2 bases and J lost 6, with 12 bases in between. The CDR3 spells CASSESYSMDTQYF. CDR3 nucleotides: TGTGCCAGCAGTGAATCGTACAGTATGGATACGCAGTATTTT.

The CDR3 here is CASSVAVGYEQYF. The CDR3 bases are TGTGCCAGCAGCGTAGCTGTCGGCTACGAGCAGTACTTC. This rearrangement joins TRBV9 to TRBJ2-7; no reliable D call. The germline V gene encodes CDR1 SGDLS and CDR2 YYNGEE. This CDR3 spans 13 amino acids. V lost 0 bases to trimming and J lost 3 bases, with 7 bases between them.

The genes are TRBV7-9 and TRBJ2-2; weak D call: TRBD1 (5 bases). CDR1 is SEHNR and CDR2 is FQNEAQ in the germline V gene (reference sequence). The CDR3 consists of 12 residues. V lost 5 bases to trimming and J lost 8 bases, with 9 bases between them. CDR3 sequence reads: CASSRGFGELFF. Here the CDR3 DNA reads TGTGCCAGCAGCAGGGGTTTTGGGGAGCTGTTTTTT.

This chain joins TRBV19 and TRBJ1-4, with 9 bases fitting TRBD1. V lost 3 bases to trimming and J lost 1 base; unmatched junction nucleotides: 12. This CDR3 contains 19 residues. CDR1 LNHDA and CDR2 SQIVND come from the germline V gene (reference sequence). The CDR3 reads CASSIRGTGFGRTNEKLFF. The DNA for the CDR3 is TGTGCCAGTAGTATCCGAGGGACAGGGTTCGGCAGAACTAATGAAAAACTGTTTTTT.

The CDR3 bases are TGCGCCAGCAGCCAAACCCCAAGTGGGCAAGGGGCCAACGTCCTGACTTTC. Its protein product is CASSQTPSGQGANVLTF. The rearrangement joins TRBV4-1 to TRBJ2-6; D is undetermined. Trimming took 2 bases from V and 4 from J, leaving 15 bases between them. The CDR3 totals 17 residues. CDR1 is MGHRA and CDR2 is YSYEKL in the germline V gene.